Only a few counts were recorded for the clone carrying this T cell receptor beta chain. Its antigen remains unidentified. The germline V and J ends were trimmed by 5 bases and 0 bases, with 12 bases remaining between them. The length of the CDR3 is 15 residues. Germline V gene sequence: CDR1 SGDLS, CDR2 YYNGEE. The sample comes from a study of T cells in localized non-small cell lung cancer. Study-level results: Adjacent lung held a median 57 of the top 100 tumor clones. Tumor showed lower T cell clonality than uninvolved adjacent lung, where it was highest. Only one tumor region went through sequencing, so heterogeneity may still be there.

TCRdb's table, derived via immunoSEQ multiplex PCR, lists solely in-frame clones and lacks some. The sample gives over a thousand clones, about 31% of which show up once; 9.1% is in the top ten. Researchers cut adjacent lung at least 2 cm from the tumor margin, and it showed no atypia. Sequencing was performed on normal lung tissue next to the tumor, taken before any cancer treatment. The receptor was isolated from a male donor at least 60 years old with stage I squamous cell lung carcinoma. V is TRBV9 and J is TRBJ2-1, with D perhaps matching TRBD2 (5 bases). In DNA form, the CDR3 reads TGTGCCAGCAGGGACTCTCCGAGCTCCTACAATGAGCAGTTCTTC. Translating it yields CASRDSPSSYNEQFF.